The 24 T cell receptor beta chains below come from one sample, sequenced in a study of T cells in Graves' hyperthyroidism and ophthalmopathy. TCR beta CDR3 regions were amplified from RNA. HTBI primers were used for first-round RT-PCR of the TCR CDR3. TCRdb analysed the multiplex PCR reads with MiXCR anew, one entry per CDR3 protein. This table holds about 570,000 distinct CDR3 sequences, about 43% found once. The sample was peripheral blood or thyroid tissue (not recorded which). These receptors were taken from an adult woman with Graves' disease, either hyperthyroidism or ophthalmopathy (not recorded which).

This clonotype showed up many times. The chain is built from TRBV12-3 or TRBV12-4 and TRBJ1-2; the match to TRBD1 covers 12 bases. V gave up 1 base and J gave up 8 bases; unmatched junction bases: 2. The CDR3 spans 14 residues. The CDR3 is CASSLEGTGGGYTF. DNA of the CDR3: TGTGCCAGCAGTTTAGAGGGGACAGGGGGCGGCTACACCTTC.

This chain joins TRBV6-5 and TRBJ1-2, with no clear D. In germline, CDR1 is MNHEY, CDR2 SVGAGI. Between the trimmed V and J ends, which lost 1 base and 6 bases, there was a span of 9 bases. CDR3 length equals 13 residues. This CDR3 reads CASSYFGRNGYTF. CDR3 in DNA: TGTGCCAGCAGTTACTTCGGGAGGAATGGCTACACCTTC.

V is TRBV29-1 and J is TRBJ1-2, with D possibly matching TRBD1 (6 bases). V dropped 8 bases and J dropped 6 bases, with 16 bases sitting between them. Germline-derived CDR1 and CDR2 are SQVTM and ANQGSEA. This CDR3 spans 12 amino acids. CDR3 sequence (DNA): TGCAGCCGTTCCGGGACAACGGATGGCTACACCTTC. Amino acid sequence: CSRSGTTDGYTF. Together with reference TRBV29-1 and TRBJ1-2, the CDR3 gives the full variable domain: SAVISQKPSRDICQRGTSLTIQCQVDSQVTMMFWYRQQPGQSLTLIATANQGSEATYESGFVIDKFPISRPNLTFSTLTVSNMSPEDSSIYLCSRSGTTDGYTFGSGTRLTVV.

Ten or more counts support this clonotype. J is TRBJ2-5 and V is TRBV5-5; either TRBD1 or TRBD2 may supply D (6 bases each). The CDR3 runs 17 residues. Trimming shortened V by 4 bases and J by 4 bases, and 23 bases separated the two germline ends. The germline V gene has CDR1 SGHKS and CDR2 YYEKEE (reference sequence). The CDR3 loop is CASSPARLSEGGETQYF. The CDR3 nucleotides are TGTGCCAGCAGCCCCGCCCGCTTGTCGGAGGGGGGAGAGACCCAGTACTTC. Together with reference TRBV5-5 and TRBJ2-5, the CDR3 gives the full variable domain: DAGVTQSPTHLIKTRGQQVTLRCSPISGHKSVSWYQQVLGQGPQFIFQYYEKEERGRGNFPDRFSARQFPNYSSELNVNALLLGDSALYLCASSPARLSEGGETQYFGPGTRLLVL.

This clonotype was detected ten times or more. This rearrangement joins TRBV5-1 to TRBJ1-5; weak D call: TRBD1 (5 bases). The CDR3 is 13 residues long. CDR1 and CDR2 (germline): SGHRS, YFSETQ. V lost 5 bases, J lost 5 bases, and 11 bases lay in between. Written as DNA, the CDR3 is TGCGCCAGCAGACGGGACGCGGATCAGCCCCAGCATTTT. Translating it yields CASRRDADQPQHF.

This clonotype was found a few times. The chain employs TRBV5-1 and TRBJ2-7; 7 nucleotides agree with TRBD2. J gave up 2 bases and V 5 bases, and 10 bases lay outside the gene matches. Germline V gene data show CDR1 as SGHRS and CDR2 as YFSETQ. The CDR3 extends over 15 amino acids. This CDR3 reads CASRPGLVGAYEQYF. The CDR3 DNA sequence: TGCGCCAGCAGACCTGGACTAGTGGGAGCCTACGAGCAGTACTTC.

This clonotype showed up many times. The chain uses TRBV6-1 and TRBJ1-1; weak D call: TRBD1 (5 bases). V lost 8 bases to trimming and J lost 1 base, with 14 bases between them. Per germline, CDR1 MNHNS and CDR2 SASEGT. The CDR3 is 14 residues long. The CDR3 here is CASAGAPRNTEAFF. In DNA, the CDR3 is TGTGCCAGCGCTGGGGCCCCAAGGAACACTGAAGCTTTCTTT.

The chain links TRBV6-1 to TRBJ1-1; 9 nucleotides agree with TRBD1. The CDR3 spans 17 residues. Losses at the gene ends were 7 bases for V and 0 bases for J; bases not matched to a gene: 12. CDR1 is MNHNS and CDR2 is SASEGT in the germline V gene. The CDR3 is CASTMNRGHIMNTEAFF. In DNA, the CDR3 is TGTGCCAGCACAATGAACAGGGGGCATATCATGAACACTGAAGCTTTCTTT.

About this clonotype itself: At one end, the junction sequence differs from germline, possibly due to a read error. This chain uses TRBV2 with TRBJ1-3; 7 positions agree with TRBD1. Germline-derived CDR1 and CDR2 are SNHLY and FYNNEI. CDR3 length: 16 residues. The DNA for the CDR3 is TGTGCCAGCAGCCCATTCCAAGACAGGGTTGGAAGCACCATATATTTT. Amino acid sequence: CASSPFQDRVGSTIYF. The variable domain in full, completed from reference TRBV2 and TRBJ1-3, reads EPEVTQTPSHQVTQMGQEVILRCVPISNHLYFYWYRQILGQKVEFLVSFYNNEISEKSEIFDDQFSVERPDGSNFTLKIRSTKLEDSAMYFCASSPFQDRVGSTIYFGEGSWLTVV.

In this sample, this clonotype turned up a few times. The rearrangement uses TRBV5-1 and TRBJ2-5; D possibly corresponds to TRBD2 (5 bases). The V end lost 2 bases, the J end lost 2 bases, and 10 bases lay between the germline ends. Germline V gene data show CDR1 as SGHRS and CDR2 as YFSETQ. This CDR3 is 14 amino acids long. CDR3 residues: CASSFRTAQETQYF. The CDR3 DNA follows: TGCGCCAGCAGCTTCAGGACTGCGCAAGAGACCCAGTACTTC.

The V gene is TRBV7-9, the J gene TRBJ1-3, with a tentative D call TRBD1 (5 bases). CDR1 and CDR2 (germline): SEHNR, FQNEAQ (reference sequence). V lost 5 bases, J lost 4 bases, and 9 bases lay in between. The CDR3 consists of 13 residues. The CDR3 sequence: CASSHPGGNTIYF. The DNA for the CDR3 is TGTGCCAGCAGCCACCCAGGGGGAAACACCATATATTTT.

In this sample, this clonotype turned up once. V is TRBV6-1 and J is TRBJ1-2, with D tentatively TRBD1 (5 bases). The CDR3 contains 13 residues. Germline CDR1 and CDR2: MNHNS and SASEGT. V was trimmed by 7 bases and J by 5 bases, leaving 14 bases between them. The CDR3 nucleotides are TGTGCCAGCAAAATCCAGGGTGGTTATGGCTACACCTTC. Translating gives CASKIQGGYGYTF.

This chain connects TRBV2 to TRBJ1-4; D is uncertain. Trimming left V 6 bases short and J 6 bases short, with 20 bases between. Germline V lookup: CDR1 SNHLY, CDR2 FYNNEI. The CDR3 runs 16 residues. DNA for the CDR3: TGTGCCAGCAGAGCTAGCGGGAGTCCCGGCGATGAAAAACTGTTTTTT. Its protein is CASRASGSPGDEKLFF.

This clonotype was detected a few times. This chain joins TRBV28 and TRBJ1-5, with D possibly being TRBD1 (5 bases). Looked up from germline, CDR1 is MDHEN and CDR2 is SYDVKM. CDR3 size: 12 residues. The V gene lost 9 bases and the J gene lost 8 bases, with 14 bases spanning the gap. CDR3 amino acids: CASERVREPQHF. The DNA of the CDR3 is TGTGCCAGTGAACGCGTCAGGGAGCCCCAGCATTTT.

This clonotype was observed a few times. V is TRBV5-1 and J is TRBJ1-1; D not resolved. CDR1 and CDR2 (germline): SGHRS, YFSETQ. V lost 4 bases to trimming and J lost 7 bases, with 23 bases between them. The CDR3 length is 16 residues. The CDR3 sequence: CASSPARSAATNEAFF. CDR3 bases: TGCGCCAGCAGCCCGGCCAGGTCAGCAGCAACTAATGAAGCTTTCTTT. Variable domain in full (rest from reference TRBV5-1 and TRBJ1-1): KAGVTQTPRYLIKTRGQQVTLSCSPISGHRSVSWYQQTPGQGLQFLFEYFSETQRNKGNFPGRFSGRQFSNSRSEMNVSTLELGDSALYLCASSPARSAATNEAFFGQGTRLTVV.

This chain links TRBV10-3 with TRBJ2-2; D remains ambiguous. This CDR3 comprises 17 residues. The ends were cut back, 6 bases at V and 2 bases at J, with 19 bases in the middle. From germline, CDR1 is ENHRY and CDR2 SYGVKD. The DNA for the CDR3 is TGTGCCATCAGCCCCCCGGTCGTTAAGCGAAACACCGGGGAGCTGTTTTTT. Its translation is CAISPPVVKRNTGELFF.

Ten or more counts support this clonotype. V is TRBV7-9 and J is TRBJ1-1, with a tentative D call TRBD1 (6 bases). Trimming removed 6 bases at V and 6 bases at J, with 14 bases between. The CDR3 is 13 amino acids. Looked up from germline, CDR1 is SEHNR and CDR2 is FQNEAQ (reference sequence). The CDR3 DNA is TGTGCCAGCAGGCGTACAGGGAATCCTGAAGCTTTCTTT. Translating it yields CASRRTGNPEAFF.

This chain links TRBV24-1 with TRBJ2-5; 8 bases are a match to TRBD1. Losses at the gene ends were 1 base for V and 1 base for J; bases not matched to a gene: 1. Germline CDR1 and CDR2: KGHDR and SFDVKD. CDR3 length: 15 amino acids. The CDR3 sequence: CATSDLGQGQETQYF. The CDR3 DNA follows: TGTGCCACCAGTGATTTAGGACAGGGCCAAGAGACCCAGTACTTC.

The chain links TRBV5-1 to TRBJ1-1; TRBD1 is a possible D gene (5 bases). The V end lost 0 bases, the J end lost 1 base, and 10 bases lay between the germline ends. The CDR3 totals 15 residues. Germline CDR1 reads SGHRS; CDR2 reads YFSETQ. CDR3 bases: TGCGCCAGCAGCTTGGTCCGGGGACGGAACACTGAAGCTTTCTTT. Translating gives CASSLVRGRNTEAFF. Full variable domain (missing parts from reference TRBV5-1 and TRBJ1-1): KAGVTQTPRYLIKTRGQQVTLSCSPISGHRSVSWYQQTPGQGLQFLFEYFSETQRNKGNFPGRFSGRQFSNSRSEMNVSTLELGDSALYLCASSLVRGRNTEAFFGQGTRLTVV.

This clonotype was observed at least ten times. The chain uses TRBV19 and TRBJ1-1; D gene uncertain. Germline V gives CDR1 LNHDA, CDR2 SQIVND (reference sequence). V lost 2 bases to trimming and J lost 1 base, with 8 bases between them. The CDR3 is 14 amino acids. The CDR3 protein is CASSIFGRNTEAFF. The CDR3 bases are TGTGCCAGTAGTATATTCGGACGGAACACTGAAGCTTTCTTT.

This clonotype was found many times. The CDR3 is CASSGGTVQETQYF. CDR3 nucleotides: TGTGCCAGCAGCGGCGGGACAGTCCAAGAGACCCAGTACTTC. The V and J genes are TRBV7-6 and TRBJ2-5; a possible D gene is TRBD1 (7 bases). V was trimmed by 5 bases and J by 1 base, leaving 11 bases between them. Germline CDR1 is SGHVS and CDR2 is FNYEAQ. There are 14 residues in the CDR3.

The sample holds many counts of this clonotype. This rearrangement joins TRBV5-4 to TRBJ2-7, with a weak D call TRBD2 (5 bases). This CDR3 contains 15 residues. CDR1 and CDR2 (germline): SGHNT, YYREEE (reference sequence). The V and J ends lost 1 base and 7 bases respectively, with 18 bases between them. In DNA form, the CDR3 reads TGTGCCAGCAGCTTGATCTGGCCCGCCGGAGGAGAGCAGTACTTC. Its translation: CASSLIWPAGGEQYF.

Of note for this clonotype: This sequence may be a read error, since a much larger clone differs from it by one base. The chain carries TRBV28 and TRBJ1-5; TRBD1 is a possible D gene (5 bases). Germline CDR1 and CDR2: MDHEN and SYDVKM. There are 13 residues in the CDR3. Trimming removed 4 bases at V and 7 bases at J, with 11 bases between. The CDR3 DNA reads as TGTGCCAGCAGTTCCAAACCAGGGCAGCCCCAGCATTTT. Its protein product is CASSSKPGQPQHF.

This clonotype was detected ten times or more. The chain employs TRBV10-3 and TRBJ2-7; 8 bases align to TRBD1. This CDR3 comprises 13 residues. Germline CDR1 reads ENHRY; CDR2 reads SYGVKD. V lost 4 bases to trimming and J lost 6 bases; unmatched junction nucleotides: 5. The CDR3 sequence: CAISGDRGGEQYF. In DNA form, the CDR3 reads TGTGCCATCAGTGGTGACAGGGGAGGCGAGCAGTACTTC.